These 24 T cell receptor beta chains were all obtained from the same sample, sequenced in a study of T cells after yellow fever vaccination. TCRdb used MiXCR to reprocess the 5' RACE reads, holding one entry per CDR3 protein. The sample records 150,000 or so distinct CDR3 sequences, 6% to 7.5% being singletons. The starting material was CD4+ T cells sorted from PBMCs, obtained about 5 days after the first yellow fever vaccination. The receptors derive from a man aged 18 to 30 who received the YFV17D yellow fever vaccine.

This clonotype has ten or more counts. The genes are TRBV12-3 or TRBV12-4 and TRBJ2-3, with 9 bases matching TRBD1. This CDR3 comprises 15 residues. The J segment lost 4 bases and the V segment lost 2 bases, leaving 4 bases of the junction unmatched. This CDR3 is CASSLSGTGSDTQYF. The CDR3 DNA reads as TGTGCCAGCAGTTTAAGCGGGACAGGGTCAGATACGCAGTATTTT.

In this sample, this clonotype turned up many times. The V and J genes are TRBV4-1 and TRBJ2-1; TRBD1 is a possible D gene (6 bases). Per the germline V gene, CDR1 is MGHRA and CDR2 is YSYEKL. The CDR3 extends over 16 amino acids. V was clipped by 4 bases and J by 7 bases, with 20 bases between them. The CDR3 region is CASSRQRNRELNEQFF. The CDR3 DNA reads TGCGCCAGCAGCCGCCAAAGGAACAGGGAACTTAATGAGCAGTTCTTC.

The genes are TRBV3-1 and TRBJ1-1; possible D gene TRBD1, 5 bases. The ends were cut back, 3 bases at V and 1 base at J, with 18 bases in the middle. The CDR3 totals 17 residues. The germline V gene encodes CDR1 LGHDT and CDR2 YNNKEL (reference sequence). CDR3 sequence: CASSQALGWQGNTEAFF. The CDR3 coding sequence is TGTGCCAGCAGCCAGGCCCTTGGATGGCAGGGGAACACTGAAGCTTTCTTT. Full variable domain (outside the CDR3, taken from reference TRBV3-1 and TRBJ1-1): DTAVSQTPKYLVTQMGNDKSIKCEQNLGHDTMYWYKQDSKKFLKIMFSYNNKELIINETVPNRFSPKSPDKAHLNLHINSLELGDSAVYFCASSQALGWQGNTEAFFGQGTRLTVV.

This clonotype was recorded many times. The chain links TRBV7-2 to TRBJ2-1, with TRBD1 identical over 8 bases. Germline loops: CDR1 SGHTA, CDR2 FQGNSA. Trimming cost V 2 bases and J 3 bases; bases outside gene matches: 3. This CDR3 has 15 amino acids. CDR3 nucleotide sequence: TGTGCCAGCAGCTTATCTGGACAGGGCTACAATGAGCAGTTCTTC. It translates to CASSLSGQGYNEQFF.

This clonotype was counted between two and nine times. V and J are TRBV7-2 and TRBJ2-7; 11 bases are shared with TRBD2. The CDR3 covers 14 residues. Looked up from germline, CDR1 is SGHTA and CDR2 is FQGNSA. Losses at the gene ends were 3 bases for V and 3 bases for J; bases not matched to a gene: 1. The CDR3 sequence is CASSLTSGVYEQYF. The CDR3 DNA is TGTGCCAGCAGCTTGACTAGCGGGGTCTACGAGCAGTACTTC.

This clonotype was seen many times. V gene TRBV28 combines with J gene TRBJ1-1; D gene uncertain. Trimming pared 6 bases from V and 3 bases from J, leaving 17 bases between. The CDR3 extends over 15 amino acids. Germline-derived CDR1 and CDR2 are MDHEN and SYDVKM. DNA for the CDR3: TGTGCCAGCAGCCGACCCCAAGGACGCCACACTGAAGCTTTCTTT. Its translation is CASSRPQGRHTEAFF.

This chain joins TRBV5-5 and TRBJ2-1, with a tentative D call TRBD2 (6 bases). The germline gives CDR1 SGHKS, CDR2 YYEKEE (reference sequence). With 6 bases removed from V and 11 bases from J, the gap between germline ends came to 18 bases. CDR3 length equals 13 residues. The CDR3 region is CASTSPGAGKQFF. The DNA for the CDR3 is TGTGCCAGCACCTCCCCTGGAGCGGGCAAGCAGTTCTTC.

Many counts were recorded for this clonotype. This rearrangement joins TRBV5-5 to TRBJ1-6, with D possibly matching TRBD1 (6 bases). With 2 bases removed from V and 7 bases from J, the gap between germline ends came to 7 bases. The CDR3 is made up of 13 amino acids. Germline V CDR1 and CDR2: SGHKS, YYEKEE (reference sequence). CDR3 loop: CASSFDRNSPLHF. The DNA for the CDR3 is TGTGCCAGCAGCTTTGACAGGAATTCACCCCTCCACTTT.

The chain carries TRBV19 and TRBJ1-5; D unresolved. This CDR3 comprises 12 residues. The V end was cut by 0 bases, the J end by 9 bases, with 6 bases between. Germline lookup yields CDR1 LNHDA and CDR2 SQIVND (reference sequence). The CDR3 DNA sequence: TGTGCCAGTAGTATAGATCGCTGGCCCCAGCATTTT. Translating gives CASSIDRWPQHF. The complete variable domain, with remaining parts taken from reference TRBV19 and TRBJ1-5, reads DGGITQSPKYLFRKEGQNVTLSCEQNLNHDAMYWYRQDPGQGLRLIYYSQIVNDFQKGDIAEGYSVSREKKESFPLTVTSAQKNPTAFYLCASSIDRWPQHFGDGTRLSIL.

The chain has TRBV4-2 and TRBJ2-7, with 7 bases identical to TRBD2. Trimming cost V 0 bases and J 3 bases; bases outside gene matches: 5. The germline V gene has CDR1 LGHNA and CDR2 YNFKEQ. The CDR3 contains 15 residues. The CDR3, as DNA: TGTGCCAGCAGCCAAGAGGGGGGGACCTACTACGAGCAGTACGTC. It is translated as CASSQEGGTYYEQYV.

This clonotype was observed at least ten times. CDR3 nucleotide sequence: TGTGCCAGCAGCTCCGGGACTAATCATGAGCAGTTCTTC. Amino acids: CASSSGTNHEQFF. V is TRBV3-1 and J is TRBJ2-1, with 7 bases fitting TRBD2. V gave up 5 bases and J gave up 8 bases; unmatched junction bases: 6. The CDR3 loop spans 13 amino acids. Per the germline V gene, CDR1 is LGHDT and CDR2 is YNNKEL (reference sequence).

This clonotype was counted many times. This sequence joins TRBV5-6 and TRBJ1-1; D is perhaps TRBD1 (5 bases). Germline V gives CDR1 SGHDT, CDR2 YYEEEE. Trimming cost V 4 bases and J 1 base, with 11 bases left between them. There are 14 residues in the CDR3. CDR3: CASSGVGGNTEAFF. The CDR3 nucleotides are TGTGCCAGCAGCGGGGTCGGGGGGAACACTGAAGCTTTCTTT.

The chain carries TRBV4-3 and TRBJ1-3; 7 nucleotides line up with TRBD1. The germline gives CDR1 LGHNA, CDR2 YSLEER. V shed 4 bases and J 2 bases; nucleotides not matched to a gene: 5. This CDR3 comprises 15 residues. CDR3 DNA sequence: TGCGCCAGCAGCCGAGACAGGGATACTGGAAACACCATATATTTT. Translation: CASSRDRDTGNTIYF.

This clonotype turned up a few times. The chain combines TRBV6-2 or TRBV6-3 with TRBJ1-1; 7 bases fit TRBD1. The CDR3 has 14 residues. Trimming at V came to 8 bases and at J to 3 bases, leaving 9 bases not matched to a gene. The germline V gene encodes CDR1 MNHEY and CDR2 SVGEGT. The CDR3 protein is CASRDRESYTEAFF. DNA for the CDR3: TGTGCCAGCCGGGACAGAGAATCTTACACTGAAGCTTTCTTT.

This clonotype was observed a few times. The genes are TRBV13 and TRBJ2-2; no definite D call. V lost 3 bases and J 3 bases, leaving 14 bases between the germline ends. Germline loops: CDR1 PRHDT, CDR2 FYEKMQ (reference sequence). This CDR3 is 16 amino acids long. DNA for the CDR3: TGTGCCAGCAGCTTTTTAGGGTTTGGCTACACCGGGGAGCTGTTTTTT. This codes for CASSFLGFGYTGELFF.

The sample holds a few counts of this clonotype. The V call is TRBV7-2, the J call TRBJ1-2, with TRBD1 as a possible D gene (6 bases). V was shortened by 5 bases and J by 4 bases, with 20 bases between the two germline ends. The CDR3 is 16 residues long. CDR1 SGHTA and CDR2 FQGNSA come from the germline V gene. The CDR3 reads CASSPRVRGRPYGYTF. CDR3 DNA sequence: TGTGCCAGCAGCCCACGGGTGAGGGGGAGACCCTATGGCTACACCTTC. Filled out from reference TRBV7-2 and TRBJ1-2, the complete variable domain reads GAGVSQSPSNKVTEKGKDVELRCDPISGHTALYWYRQSLGQGLEFLIYFQGNSAPDKSGLPSDRFSAERTGGSVSTLTIQRTQQEDSAVYLCASSPRVRGRPYGYTFGSGTRLTVV.

The sample holds a few counts of this clonotype. This chain uses TRBV20-1 with TRBJ2-2; 8 bases are shared with TRBD1. The junction had 4 bases not matched to a gene; V was cut back by 3 bases and J by 4 bases. The CDR3 contains 14 residues. Germline CDR1 is DFQATT and CDR2 is SNEGSKA (reference sequence). CDR3 loop: CSARNRGSTGELFF. The CDR3 nucleotides read TGCAGTGCTAGGAACAGGGGGTCCACCGGGGAGCTGTTTTTT.

This clonotype was seen more than once but under ten times. V and J are TRBV5-1 and TRBJ2-7; 10 bases are a match to TRBD2. Germline trimming cut 2 bases from V and 2 bases from J; bases unmatched to any gene: 4. This CDR3 contains 15 residues. Per germline, CDR1 SGHRS and CDR2 YFSETQ. In DNA, the CDR3 is TGCGCCAGCAGCTTCCAGCGGGGGGGGGCCTACGAGCAGTACTTC. Translating gives CASSFQRGGAYEQYF.

This clonotype was observed many times. The chain employs TRBV6-2 or TRBV6-3 and TRBJ1-1; possible D gene TRBD1, 5 bases. The CDR3 is made up of 14 amino acids. CDR1 is MNHEY and CDR2 is SVGEGT in the germline V gene. Trimming stripped 4 bases from V and 5 bases from J, with 14 bases between. In DNA, the CDR3 is TGTGCCAGCAGTTGGATGCAGGGAGGGACTGAAGCTTTCTTT. Amino acids: CASSWMQGGTEAFF.

At least ten counts were recorded for this clonotype. The chain joins TRBV7-9 to TRBJ2-5; D not resolved. The CDR3 has 14 amino acids. Germline V gene sequence: CDR1 SEHNR, CDR2 FQNEAQ (reference sequence). Trimming left V 4 bases short and J 5 bases short, with 14 bases between. The CDR3 loop is CASSSRVRSETQYF. CDR3 nucleotide sequence: TGTGCCAGCAGCTCCAGAGTCCGATCTGAGACCCAGTACTTC.

On this clonotype: This may arise from a read error, as a much more abundant clone is one base away. The V call is TRBV7-3, the J call TRBJ2-1, with 10 nucleotides matching TRBD2. Trimming took 6 bases from V and 4 from J; bases not matched to a gene: 9. There are 16 residues in the CDR3. Germline V gene data show CDR1 as SGHTA and CDR2 as FQGTGA. The CDR3 DNA is TGTGCCAGCAGTTCAGGGGGACTAGCGTGGTACAATGAGCAGTTCTTC. It yields the protein CASSSGGLAWYNEQFF.

At least ten counts were recorded for this clonotype. The chain is built from TRBV12-3 or TRBV12-4 and TRBJ2-2; D perhaps matches TRBD1 (6 bases). Trimming took 11 bases from V and 2 from J, leaving 9 bases between them. The CDR3 length is 12 residues. Here the CDR3 reads CAAQGNTGELFF. The CDR3 nucleotides are TGTGCCGCACAGGGTAACACCGGGGAGCTGTTTTTT.

This clonotype was seen repeatedly, ten times or more. The genes are TRBV7-2 and TRBJ2-3; TRBD1 or TRBD2 may be the D gene (5 bases each). Germline lookup yields CDR1 SGHTA and CDR2 FQGNSA. Trimming left V 7 bases short and J 0 bases short, with 17 bases between. This CDR3 contains 16 residues. The CDR3 DNA follows: TGTGCCAGCACCAAACGCCGGGACGCCAGCACAGATACGCAGTATTTT. Its translation: CASTKRRDASTDTQYF.

The chain combines TRBV7-2 with TRBJ2-7; 7 nucleotides line up with TRBD1. Trimming at V came to 6 bases and at J to 3 bases, leaving 17 bases not matched to a gene. This CDR3 is built from 17 residues. The germline V gene has CDR1 SGHTA and CDR2 FQGNSA. The CDR3 DNA is TGTGCCAGCAGTCACACTTTTGCCGGGACAGATATCTACGAGCAGTACTTC. This encodes CASSHTFAGTDIYEQYF.